This T cell receptor beta chain was sequenced for a study of TIL therapy for anti-PD-1-resistant metastatic lung cancer. Study details: Tumors were harvested before any PD-1/PD-L1 blockade. By whole-exome sequencing, median non-synonymous tumor mutation burden was around 1.5 mutations per megabase. Most patients had lung adenocarcinoma; a handful of tumors were EGFR-mutant, two ALK-rearranged; half smoked currently or formerly.

The libraries were made with immunoSEQ v3. Method: immunoSEQ multiplex PCR; TCRdb's copy keeps in-frame clones and lacks some. This table has approximately 53,000 clones, about 80% appearing once. The time point: pre-treatment sample, taken before nivolumab and TIL therapy. Germline V gives CDR1 WNHNN, CDR2 SYGVQD (reference sequence). V lost 6 bases, J lost 5 bases, and 11 bases lay in between. The CDR3 contains 13 residues. Turning to this clone: The antigen remains undetermined.

Study-wide findings and caveats: Treatment-naive, never-smoker and oncogene-addicted patients were overrepresented in this highly selected cohort.

This sequence joins TRBV10-1 and TRBJ2-1, with unresolved D. Sequenced here: blood, sampled at baseline. The clonotype comes from a woman between 25 and 85 years old with non-small cell lung cancer. CDR3 nucleotides: TGCGCCAGCAGAAAATCTTTAAACAATGAGCAGTTCTTC. Its protein product is CASRKSLNNEQFF.